These 21 T cell receptor beta chains were all obtained from the same sample, sequenced in a study of cytomegalovirus exposure and HLA in healthy donors. Primers included in the PCR were 60 Vbeta and 13 Jbeta primers. Clones were read by immunoSEQ multiplex PCR, and TCRdb kept only the in-frame ones, dropping some. The table includes roughly 180,000 clones, roughly four fifths detected once. The sequenced sample was PBMCs. Source of these receptors: a woman aged 18-29 years in good health and CMV-seropositive.

V gene TRBV5-5 combines with J gene TRBJ1-1; tentatively, D is TRBD1 (6 bases). The V end lost 0 bases, the J end lost 1 base, and 10 bases lay between the germline ends. CDR1 is SGHKS, CDR2 YYEKEE, per germline (reference sequence). The CDR3 covers 15 residues. DNA of the CDR3: TGTGCCAGCAGCTTGGTCGTGACAGGGAACACTGAAGCTTTCTTT. Its translation: CASSLVVTGNTEAFF. Looking up the rest from reference TRBV5-5 and TRBJ1-1 gives the full variable domain: DAGVTQSPTHLIKTRGQQVTLRCSPISGHKSVSWYQQVLGQGPQFIFQYYEKEERGRGNFPDRFSARQFPNYSSELNVNALLLGDSALYLCASSLVVTGNTEAFFGQGTRLTVV.

The V call is TRBV20-1, the J call TRBJ2-3, with D hard to call. The V end was cut by 4 bases, the J end by 6 bases, with 8 bases between. This CDR3 region has 11 residues. CDR1 is DFQATT and CDR2 is SNEGSKA in the germline V gene (reference sequence). The CDR3 sequence: CSANPRDTQYF. The CDR3 DNA reads as TGCAGTGCTAACCCACGGGATACGCAGTATTTT.

The rearrangement links TRBV28 to TRBJ2-1, with TRBD2 matching 9 bases. Looked up from germline, CDR1 is MDHEN and CDR2 is SYDVKM. The CDR3 covers 13 residues. J gave up 7 bases and V 10 bases, and 8 bases lay outside the gene matches. This chain's CDR3 is CATAGGPRNEQFF. CDR3 nucleotides: TGTGCCACCGCGGGGGGGCCTCGGAATGAGCAGTTCTTC.

V and J are TRBV6-1 and TRBJ2-3; maybe TRBD1 (6 bases). The germline V gene encodes CDR1 MNHNS and CDR2 SASEGT. V was pared by 4 bases and J by 2 bases, with 13 bases between. The length of the CDR3 is 15 residues. The CDR3 protein is CASSVDRMYTDTQYF. The CDR3 DNA is TGTGCCAGCAGTGTCGACAGGATGTACACAGATACGCAGTATTTT.

Concerning this clone itself: Relative to the germline gene, one junction end is altered; a read error may explain this. V gene TRBV7-9 combines with J gene TRBJ1-6; D unresolved. This CDR3 contains 16 residues. Germline V gives CDR1 SEHNR, CDR2 FQNEAQ (reference sequence). The CDR3 DNA is TGTTCCAGCAGCATCCTATACCGGGGAACCAATTCACCCCTCCACTTT. As protein: CSSSILYRGTNSPLHF. Looking up the rest from reference TRBV7-9 and TRBJ1-6 gives the full variable domain: DTGVSQNPRHKITKRGQNVTFRCDPISEHNRLYWYRQTLGQGPEFLTYFQNEAQLEKSRLLSDRFSAERPKGSFSTLEIQRTEQGDSAMYLCSSSILYRGTNSPLHFGNGTRLTVT.

The gene calls are TRBV27 and TRBJ1-2; D might be TRBD1 (6 bases). The germline V gene has CDR1 MNHEY and CDR2 SMNVEV (reference sequence). V lost 6 bases and J lost 3, with 11 bases in between. The CDR3 has 13 residues. The CDR3: CASSQQGYYGYTF. CDR3 bases: TGTGCCAGCAGCCAACAGGGTTACTATGGCTACACCTTC.

V is TRBV4-2 and J is TRBJ2-7, with 7 bases aligning to TRBD2. CDR1 is LGHNA, CDR2 YNFKEQ, per germline. J was trimmed by 0 bases and V by 0 bases; bases with no gene match: 2. The CDR3 spans 15 residues. The CDR3 nucleotides are TGTGCCAGCAGCCAAGAAGCTAGCGGCTCCTACGAGCAGTACTTC. Translation: CASSQEASGSYEQYF.

This sequence joins TRBV15 and TRBJ2-5, with TRBD1 matching 7 bases. This CDR3 is built from 15 residues. Germline V CDR1 and CDR2: LNHNV, YYDKDF (reference sequence). Trimming took 8 bases from V and 1 from J; bases not matched to a gene: 10. As DNA, the CDR3 is TGTGCCACCTCTGCTTTTGGGACAGCCCAAGAGACCCAGTACTTC. It yields the protein CATSAFGTAQETQYF.

The CDR3 DNA is TGTGCCAGCAGACGAGGGGGGGGTCCCGATACGCAGTATTTT. This translates into CASRRGGGPDTQYF. The V gene is TRBV13, the J gene TRBJ2-3; D is perhaps TRBD2 (7 bases). Germline V gives CDR1 PRHDT, CDR2 FYEKMQ (reference sequence). The CDR3 contains 14 residues. V was clipped by 6 bases and J by 6 bases, with 16 bases between them.

This clone was seen a handful of times. The chain uses TRBV7-3 and TRBJ2-1; 7 positions match TRBD2. Trimming removed 3 bases from V and 7 bases from J; junction bases left unmatched: 9. There are 15 residues in the CDR3. Germline V gives CDR1 SGHTA, CDR2 FQGTGA. The CDR3 coding sequence is TGTGCCAGCAGCTTTGAACCCGGGACTACTAATGAGCAGTTCTTC. The encoded protein is CASSFEPGTTNEQFF.

This clone has more than one count but fewer than ten. The chain has TRBV18 and TRBJ1-5; D is unresolved. V gave up 6 bases and J gave up 3 bases, with 12 bases separating them. Germline V gene lookup returns CDR1 KGHSH and CDR2 LQKENI. This CDR3 has 14 residues. This chain's CDR3 is CASSRREFNQPQHF. The CDR3 DNA reads as TGTGCCAGCTCGCGAAGGGAGTTCAATCAGCCCCAGCATTTT.

The J gene is TRBJ1-1, the V gene TRBV12-5, with 7 positions matching TRBD1. Trimming took 6 bases from V and 5 from J; bases not matched to a gene: 3. Germline CDR1 reads LGHNT; CDR2 reads FRNRAP. CDR3 length: 12 residues. The CDR3 region has the DNA TGTGCTAGTGGGCCCAGGGGGACTGAAGCTTTCTTT. Translating it yields CASGPRGTEAFF.

The chain links TRBV11-2 to TRBJ2-7; 11 bases align to TRBD2. CDR3 length: 15 amino acids. CDR1 and CDR2 (germline): SGHAT, FQNNGV. The J segment lost 4 bases and the V segment lost 4 bases, leaving 6 bases of the junction unmatched. The CDR3 nucleotides read TGTGCCAGCAGCTCCGGGACTAGCGGTTTTTACGAGCAGTACTTC. It yields the protein CASSSGTSGFYEQYF.

The chain carries TRBV2 and TRBJ1-5; D is uncertain. Per the germline V gene, CDR1 is SNHLY and CDR2 is FYNNEI. Deletions cut 4 bases from V and 1 base from J, with 5 bases between. The CDR3 has 13 residues. The CDR3 nucleotides read TGTGCCAGCAGTGCCTACAGCAATCAGCCCCAGCATTTT. Its protein product is CASSAYSNQPQHF.

The genes are TRBV27 and TRBJ1-1; D might be TRBD1 (5 bases). V was cut by 4 bases and J by 5 bases, with 17 bases left in between. In germline, CDR1 is MNHEY, CDR2 SMNVEV (reference sequence). The CDR3 has 15 residues. This CDR3 is CASSYRGSGGTEAFF. CDR3 DNA: TGTGCCAGCAGTTATAGGGGAAGCGGGGGAACTGAAGCTTTCTTT.

V gene TRBV30 combines with J gene TRBJ1-1; D is unresolved. Looked up from germline, CDR1 is GTSNPN and CDR2 is SVGIG (reference sequence). The CDR3 sequence is 13 residues long. Trimming took 4 bases from V and 0 from J, leaving 9 bases between them. The CDR3 loop reads CAWIPDMNTEAFF. The DNA for the CDR3 is TGTGCCTGGATACCTGACATGAACACTGAAGCTTTCTTT.

The chain joins TRBV4-1 to TRBJ1-6, with 7 bases identical to TRBD1. The junction had 5 bases not matched to a gene; V was cut back by 4 bases and J by 8 bases. The CDR3 has 14 amino acids. CDR1 and CDR2 from the germline V gene are MGHRA and YSYEKL. The CDR3 spells CASSPQGEDSPLHF. CDR3 in DNA: TGCGCCAGCAGCCCGCAGGGGGAGGATTCACCCCTCCACTTT.

This chain joins TRBV9 and TRBJ1-3, with no clear D. Looked up from germline, CDR1 is SGDLS and CDR2 is YYNGEE. This CDR3 contains 14 residues. The V and J ends lost 0 bases and 3 bases respectively, with 7 bases between them. This CDR3 reads CASSVVLFGNTIYF. CDR3 sequence (DNA): TGTGCCAGCAGCGTAGTCCTCTTTGGAAACACCATATATTTT. Filled out from reference TRBV9 and TRBJ1-3, the complete variable domain reads DSGVTQTPKHLITATGQRVTLRCSPRSGDLSVYWYQQSLDQGLQFLIQYYNGEERAKGNILERFSAQQFPDLHSELNLSSLELGDSALYFCASSVVLFGNTIYFGEGSWLTVV.

The gene calls are TRBV13 and TRBJ2-7; D is uncertain. Germline loops: CDR1 PRHDT, CDR2 FYEKMQ (reference sequence). V was shortened by 0 bases and J by 2 bases, with 8 bases between the two germline ends. The CDR3 has 14 amino acids. CDR3 coding DNA: TGTGCCAGCAGCTTAGGCTCTATAGCCTACGAGCAGTACTTC. It translates to CASSLGSIAYEQYF.

This clone has a single count. The V gene is TRBV28, the J gene TRBJ1-2; D remains unclear. V lost 6 bases, J lost 9 bases, and 14 bases lay in between. Germline V gives CDR1 MDHEN, CDR2 SYDVKM. The CDR3 extends over 12 amino acids. The DNA of the CDR3 is TGTGCCAGCAGCGCGATGGCGGTACGCTACACCTTC. Amino acid sequence: CASSAMAVRYTF.

The CDR3 is CASKLTTGGFNGYTF. The CDR3, as DNA: TGTGCCAGCAAACTAACGACAGGGGGCTTCAATGGCTACACCTTC. The rearrangement joins TRBV6-1 to TRBJ1-2; 10 positions agree with TRBD1. Trimming took 7 bases from V and 6 from J; bases not matched to a gene: 11. CDR1 is MNHNS, CDR2 SASEGT, per germline. The CDR3 loop spans 15 amino acids.